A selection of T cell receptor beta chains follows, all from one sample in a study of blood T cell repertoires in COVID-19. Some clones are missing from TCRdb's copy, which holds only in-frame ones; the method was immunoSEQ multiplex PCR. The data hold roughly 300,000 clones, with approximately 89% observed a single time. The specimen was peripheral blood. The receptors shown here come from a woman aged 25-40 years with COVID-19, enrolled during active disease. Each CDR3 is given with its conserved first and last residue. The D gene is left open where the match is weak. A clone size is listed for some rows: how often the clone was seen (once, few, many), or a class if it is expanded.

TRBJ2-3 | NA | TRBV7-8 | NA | CASSLRLVTSTDTQYF | TGTGCCAGCAGCTTACGACTCGTGACTAGCACAGATACGCAGTATTTT
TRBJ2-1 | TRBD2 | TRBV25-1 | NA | CASRTTSDSYNEQFF | TGTGCCAGCAGGACGACTAGCGACTCCTACAATGAGCAGTTCTTC
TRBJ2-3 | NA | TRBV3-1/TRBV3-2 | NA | CASSQVAGSTDTQYF | TGTGCCAGCAGCCAAGTGGCGGGCAGCACAGATACGCAGTATTTT
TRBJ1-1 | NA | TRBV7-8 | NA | CASLKGEMNTEAFF | TGTGCCAGCCTTAAGGGGGAAATGAACACTGAAGCTTTCTTT
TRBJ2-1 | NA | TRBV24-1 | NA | CATSDSRVEQFF | TGTGCCACCAGTGACTCCCGGGTTGAGCAGTTCTTC
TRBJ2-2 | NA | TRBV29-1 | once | CSVGGTGELFF | TGCAGCGTTGGCGGAACCGGGGAGCTGTTTTTT
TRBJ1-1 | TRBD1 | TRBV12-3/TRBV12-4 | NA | CASSPGGHAEAFF | TGTGCCAGCAGCCCAGGGGGACACGCTGAAGCTTTCTTT
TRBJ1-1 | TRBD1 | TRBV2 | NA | CASSVSGTANTEAFF | TGTGCCAGCAGTGTATCCGGGACAGCGAACACTGAAGCTTTCTTT
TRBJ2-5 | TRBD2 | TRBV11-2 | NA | CASILGTSGAETQYF | TGTGCCAGCATCTTGGGGACTAGCGGGGCAGAGACCCAGTACTTC
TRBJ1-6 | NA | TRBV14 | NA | CASSQFAGSPLHF | TGTGCCAGCAGCCAGTTTGCGGGTTCACCCCTCCACTTT
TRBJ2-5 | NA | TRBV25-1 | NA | CASSTSPGETQYF | TGTGCCAGCAGTACGAGTCCGGGAGAGACCCAGTACTTC
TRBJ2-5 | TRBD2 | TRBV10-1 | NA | CASTEIAGIETQYF | TGCGCCAGCACGGAAATAGCGGGGATTGAGACCCAGTACTTC
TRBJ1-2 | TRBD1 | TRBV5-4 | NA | CASSQQGASYGYTF | TGTGCCAGCAGCCAACAGGGGGCTAGCTATGGCTACACCTTC
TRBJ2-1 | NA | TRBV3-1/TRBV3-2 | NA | CASSESYLPYNEQFF | TGTGCCAGCAGTGAATCCTACCTTCCCTACAATGAGCAGTTCTTC
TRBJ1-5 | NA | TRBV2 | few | CASNPQGREQPQHF | TGTGCCAGCAATCCTCAGGGGCGCGAACAGCCCCAGCATTTT
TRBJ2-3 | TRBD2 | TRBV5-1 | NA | CASSLTSGGYTDTQYF | TGCGCCAGCAGCTTGACTAGCGGGGGGTACACAGATACGCAGTATTTT
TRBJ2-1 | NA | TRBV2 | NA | CASRLDAERQFF | TGTGCCAGCAGATTAGACGCCGAGCGGCAGTTCTTC
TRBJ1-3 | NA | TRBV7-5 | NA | CVRSPRTTPSGNTIYF | TGTGTCAGAAGCCCCCGGACAACGCCTTCTGGAAACACCATATATTTT
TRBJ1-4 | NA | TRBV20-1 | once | CSVQGYEKLFF | TGCAGTGTTCAGGGGTATGAAAAACTGTTTTTT
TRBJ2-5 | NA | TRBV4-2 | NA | CASSQDRDSQETQYF | TGTGCCAGCAGCCAAGATCGAGACAGCCAAGAGACCCAGTACTTC
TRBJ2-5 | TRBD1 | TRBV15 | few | CATSRDRGLWETQYF | TGTGCCACCAGCAGGGACAGGGGGCTTTGGGAGACCCAGTACTTC
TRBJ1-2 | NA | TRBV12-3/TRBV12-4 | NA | CASALTVDYGYTF | TGTGCCAGCGCCCTGACAGTGGACTATGGCTACACCTTC
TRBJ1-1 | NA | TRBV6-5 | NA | CASSYSQRGDTEAFF | TGTGCCAGCAGTTACTCCCAGCGGGGTGACACTGAAGCTTTCTTT
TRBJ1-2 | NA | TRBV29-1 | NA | CSVDPGGTSYGYTF | TGCAGCGTTGACCCTGGCGGTACTAGCTATGGCTACACCTTC
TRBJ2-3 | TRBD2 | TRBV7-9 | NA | CASSLVWTRDGLADTQYF | TGTGCCAGCAGCTTAGTATGGACTAGAGATGGTTTGGCAGATACGCAGTATTTT
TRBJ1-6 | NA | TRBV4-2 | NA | CASSQDVRQLDNSPLHF | TGTGCCAGCAGCCAAGATGTTCGGCAGCTAGATAATTCACCCCTCCACTTT
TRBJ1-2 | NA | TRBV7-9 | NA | CASSLVSVRGYTF | TGTGCCAGCAGCTTAGTATCCGTACGGGGCTACACCTTC
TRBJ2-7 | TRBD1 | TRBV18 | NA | CASSPSGTVPYEQYF | TGTGCCAGCTCACCGTCCGGGACAGTTCCCTACGAGCAGTACTTC
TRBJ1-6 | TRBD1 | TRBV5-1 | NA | CASSPGQAYNSPLHF | TGCGCCAGCAGCCCGGGACAGGCCTATAATTCACCCCTCCACTTT
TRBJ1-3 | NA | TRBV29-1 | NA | CSVGQPGNTIYF | TGCAGCGTAGGACAGCCTGGAAACACCATATATTTT
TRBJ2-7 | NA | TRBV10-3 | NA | CAISERGGGIYEQYF | TGTGCCATCAGTGAGAGAGGGGGTGGTATCTACGAGCAGTACTTC
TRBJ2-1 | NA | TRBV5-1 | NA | CASSLEQISYNEQFF | TGCGCCAGCAGCTTGGAACAGATTTCCTACAATGAGCAGTTCTTC
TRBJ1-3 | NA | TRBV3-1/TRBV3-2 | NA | CASSMQGNTIYF | TGTGCCAGCAGCATGCAGGGAAACACCATATATTTT
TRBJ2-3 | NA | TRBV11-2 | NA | CASSSEVSKDTQYF | TGTGCCAGCAGCTCAGAGGTGTCTAAAGATACGCAGTATTTT